This entry lists 25 T cell receptor beta chains sequenced from one sample in a study of shared T cell receptors in the human thymus. Sequenced by immunoSEQ multiplex PCR; TCRdb stores in-frame clones only, minus some. The sample has roughly 710,000 clones, approximately 83% seen once; the top ten hold more than 0.01%. These data were also filed under a second study, of human thymus T cells.

The material sequenced was thymocytes. The source is a girl in the first two years of life with a congenital heart defect.

The chain is built from TRBV28 and TRBJ1-5; possible D gene TRBD1, 6 bases. V lost 5 bases, J lost 3 bases, and 14 bases lay in between. CDR1 is MDHEN, CDR2 SYDVKM, per germline. The CDR3 length is 15 residues. CDR3 nucleotide sequence: TGTGCCAGCAGTCCCAAGGGGGAACACAATCAGCCCCAGCATTTT. Encoded protein: CASSPKGEHNQPQHF.

The V call is TRBV9, the J call TRBJ1-6, with 9 bases identical to TRBD1. Germline V gene data show CDR1 as SGDLS and CDR2 as YYNGEE. CDR3 length: 15 amino acids. V shed 4 bases and J 9 bases; nucleotides not matched to a gene: 8. CDR3 sequence (DNA): TGTGCCAGCAGCCCGGACAGGGGCCTCATTTCACCCCTCCACTTT. Translated, it gives CASSPDRGLISPLHF.

V usage is TRBV7-2 and J usage is TRBJ1-2; TRBD1 is a possible D gene (5 bases). Germline-derived CDR1 and CDR2 are SGHTA and FQGNSA. CDR3 length equals 13 residues. V was cut by 1 base and J by 8 bases, with 11 bases left in between. The CDR3 region is CASSLVGVLGYTF. CDR3 nucleotide sequence: TGTGCCAGCAGCTTAGTAGGGGTCCTAGGCTACACCTTC.

V gene TRBV2 combines with J gene TRBJ2-5, with 16 nucleotides matching TRBD2. CDR3 length: 17 amino acids. Germline V gives CDR1 SNHLY, CDR2 FYNNEI. V shed 3 bases, J shed 4 bases, and the junction held 5 bases outside the gene matches. CDR3: CASSDPGLAGGLETQYF. The DNA for the CDR3 is TGTGCCAGCAGTGACCCGGGACTAGCGGGGGGGTTAGAGACCCAGTACTTC.

The chain's CDR3 is CASSPDSSTSGVHSPLHF. As DNA, the CDR3 is TGCGCCAGCAGCCCCGACAGTTCCACATCAGGGGTTCATTCACCCCTCCACTTT. The chain joins TRBV4-3 to TRBJ1-6; weak D call: TRBD1 (6 bases). V was trimmed by 4 bases and J by 8 bases, leaving 24 bases between them. Germline CDR1 and CDR2: LGHNA and YSLEER. This CDR3 contains 18 residues.

A word on this clone: At one end, the junction sequence differs from germline, possibly due to a read error. The V call is TRBV6-1, the J call TRBJ2-4, with no clear D. The CDR3 is 17 amino acids. CDR1 MNHNS and CDR2 SASEGT come from the germline V gene. The CDR3 DNA reads as TGTGCCAGCAGTGACTTAACAGCTCAGGCCGCCATAAACATTCAGTACTTC. Translated: CASSDLTAQAAINIQYF.

Of note for this clone: The sample carries other DNA sequences with the same CDR3. This rearrangement joins TRBV28 to TRBJ1-5; a possible D gene is TRBD1 (6 bases). The CDR3 sequence is 16 residues long. Trimming cost V 2 bases and J 7 bases, with 18 bases left between them. Germline V lookup: CDR1 MDHEN, CDR2 SYDVKM. The DNA of the CDR3 is TGTGCCAGCAGTTTAATCAGTATGGCACAGGGACAGCCCCAGCATTTT. This encodes CASSLISMAQGQPQHF.

The rearrangement uses TRBV6-6 and TRBJ1-1; D gene unclear. Germline CDR1 and CDR2: MNHNY and SVGAGI (reference sequence). The CDR3 contains 13 residues. Deletions cut 7 bases from V and 0 bases from J, with 9 bases between. This CDR3 is CASIPLLNTEAFF. CDR3 DNA sequence: TGTGCCAGCATCCCTCTTTTGAACACTGAAGCTTTCTTT.

This clone was seen a handful of times. This sequence joins TRBV6-1 and TRBJ2-3, with D maybe TRBD2 (5 bases). V was clipped by 3 bases and J by 11 bases, with 18 bases between them. Germline CDR1 is MNHNS and CDR2 is SASEGT. This CDR3 has 14 amino acids. The CDR3 spells CASSDVCGAREQYF. The DNA of the CDR3 is TGTGCCAGCAGTGATGTATGCGGAGCGAGGGAGCAGTATTTT.

A word on this clone: Other DNA sequences in the same sample also yield this CDR3. V and J are TRBV5-1 and TRBJ1-5; the D gene is possibly TRBD1 (5 bases). The V gene lost 0 bases and the J gene lost 4 bases, with 5 bases spanning the gap. This CDR3 comprises 13 residues. Looked up from germline, CDR1 is SGHRS and CDR2 is YFSETQ. The CDR3 spells CASSLAGNQPQHF. The CDR3 DNA reads as TGCGCCAGCAGCTTGGCAGGGAATCAGCCCCAGCATTTT.

The V and J genes are TRBV5-5 and TRBJ2-5, with TRBD2 identical over 11 bases. Germline V gives CDR1 SGHKS, CDR2 YYEKEE (reference sequence). The J segment lost 9 bases and the V segment lost 0 bases, leaving 7 bases of the junction unmatched. This CDR3 spans 15 amino acids. CDR3 in DNA: TGTGCCAGCAGCTTGGGACTAGCGGGGTCCGGGGCCCAGTACTTC. This codes for CASSLGLAGSGAQYF.

CDR3 sequence: CASSPDTPPHSQGAHRPYGYTF. CDR3 in DNA: TGTGCCAGCAGCCCTGACACCCCGCCCCATTCACAGGGAGCCCACAGACCGTATGGCTACACCTTC. The gene calls are TRBV13 and TRBJ1-2; D is perhaps TRBD1 (6 bases). CDR1 and CDR2 from the germline V gene are PRHDT and FYEKMQ (reference sequence). This CDR3 region has 22 residues. The V end was cut by 5 bases, the J end by 5 bases, with 39 bases between. The full variable domain, with the rest looked up from reference TRBV13 and TRBJ1-2, is AAGVIQSPRHLIKEKRETATLKCYPIPRHDTVYWYQQGPGQDPQFLISFYEKMQSDKGSIPDRFSAQQFSDYHSELNMSSLELGDSALYFCASSPDTPPHSQGAHRPYGYTFGSGTRLTVV.

This chain connects TRBV10-3 to TRBJ2-3, with unresolved D. Germline V gene lookup returns CDR1 ENHRY and CDR2 SYGVKD. There are 15 residues in the CDR3. The germline V and J ends were trimmed by 10 bases and 4 bases, with 21 bases remaining between them. The CDR3 loop reads CATLEHPWQADTQYF. CDR3 in DNA: TGTGCCACCCTTGAGCACCCTTGGCAGGCAGATACGCAGTATTTT.

The J gene is TRBJ2-2, the V gene TRBV6-1, with TRBD1 matching 7 bases. The CDR3 runs 13 residues. CDR1 is MNHNS, CDR2 SASEGT, per germline. Trimming took 8 bases from V and 2 from J; bases not matched to a gene: 2. As DNA, the CDR3 is TGTGCCAGCGACAGGGCTAACACCGGGGAGCTGTTTTTT. Residues: CASDRANTGELFF.

V gene TRBV14 combines with J gene TRBJ2-7; TRBD2 matches 8 bases. CDR1 is SGHDN and CDR2 is FVKESK in the germline V gene. The CDR3 consists of 20 residues. J lost 4 bases, V lost 6 bases, and 26 bases had no gene match. The CDR3 region has the DNA TGTGCCAGCAGGCCAAGTGATGACGGCACGGGGGGGAGCGGGCCTTACGAGCAGTACTTC. The encoded protein is CASRPSDDGTGGSGPYEQYF.

Here the CDR3 reads CATSRGGGRDTEAFF. CDR3 DNA: TGTGCCACCAGCAGAGGAGGGGGACGGGACACTGAAGCTTTCTTT. The gene calls are TRBV15 and TRBJ1-1, with D possibly matching TRBD1 (6 bases). The germline V gene has CDR1 LNHNV and CDR2 YYDKDF (reference sequence). The V and J ends lost 1 base and 3 bases respectively, with 12 bases between them. The length of the CDR3 is 15 residues.

The rearrangement joins TRBV11-2 to TRBJ1-6; D is perhaps TRBD1 (5 bases). With 5 bases removed from V and 5 bases from J, the gap between germline ends came to 13 bases. From germline, CDR1 is SGHAT and CDR2 FQNNGV. The CDR3 spans 15 residues. In DNA, the CDR3 is TGTGCCAGCAGCGCCGGGAGGGGCAATAATTCACCCCTCCACTTT. Protein product: CASSAGRGNNSPLHF.

This chain uses TRBV4-1 with TRBJ1-2, with TRBD1 matching 8 bases. The germline gives CDR1 MGHRA, CDR2 YSYEKL. The ends lost 0 bases at V and 4 bases at J; junction bases unmatched: 10. There are 17 residues in the CDR3. The CDR3 region is CASSQDLIHRGTYGYTF. DNA of the CDR3: TGCGCCAGCAGCCAAGATTTAATACACAGGGGGACCTATGGCTACACCTTC.

This sequence joins TRBV9 and TRBJ2-3; D is unclear. This CDR3 is 13 amino acids long. The germline gives CDR1 SGDLS, CDR2 YYNGEE. Deletions cut 0 bases from V and 1 base from J, with 3 bases between. CDR3 residues: CASSVGGTDTQYF. The CDR3 nucleotides read TGTGCCAGCAGCGTAGGAGGCACAGATACGCAGTATTTT.

CDR3 bases: TGTGCCAGCAGTTACACCCGGGACAGGGGGAACGAGCAGTACTTC. Its protein is CASSYTRDRGNEQYF. The V and J genes are TRBV6-5 and TRBJ2-7, with 11 nucleotides matching TRBD1. The CDR3 runs to 15 residues. Germline CDR1 and CDR2: MNHEY and SVGAGI. The trim removed 2 bases at V and 5 bases at J, leaving 5 bases unmatched.

The V and J genes are TRBV4-3 and TRBJ2-2, with 11 bases matching TRBD1. The trim removed 5 bases at V and 9 bases at J, leaving 8 bases unmatched. Looked up from germline, CDR1 is LGHNA and CDR2 is YSLEER. CDR3 length equals 15 residues. CDR3 protein: CASSSRDRGTRELFF. The CDR3 region has the DNA TGCGCCAGCAGCTCCCGGGACAGGGGGACCCGGGAGCTGTTTTTT.

The chain couples TRBV7-8 to TRBJ2-7; 7 bases are shared with TRBD1. The CDR3 runs 16 residues. Germline V CDR1 and CDR2: SGHVS, FQNEAQ. The junction had 8 bases not matched to a gene; V was cut back by 1 base and J by 2 bases. The CDR3 sequence: CASSLGGRGQAYEQYF. The CDR3 nucleotides are TGTGCCAGCAGCTTAGGAGGTAGGGGGCAAGCCTACGAGCAGTACTTC.

J is TRBJ1-1 and V is TRBV29-1, with a tentative D call TRBD1 (5 bases). Trimming took off 4 bases at V and 8 bases at J, with 14 bases between the two ends. CDR1 is SQVTM and CDR2 is ANQGSEA in the germline V gene. The CDR3 extends over 12 amino acids. CDR3 region: CSVGSGTAEAFF. Here the CDR3 DNA reads TGCAGCGTTGGCAGCGGGACGGCAGAAGCTTTCTTT.

CDR3 DNA: TGCAGCGCCTATGGGGCCAACGTCCTGACTTTC. It specifies CSAYGANVLTF. The chain carries TRBV20-1 and TRBJ2-6; D gene unclear. The length of the CDR3 is 11 residues. The germline V gene has CDR1 DFQATT and CDR2 SNEGSKA (reference sequence).

The chain uses TRBV4-1 and TRBJ1-2; 11 bases fit TRBD1. The CDR3 is made up of 16 amino acids. Germline trimming cut 4 bases from V and 8 bases from J; bases unmatched to any gene: 12. Germline V gene lookup returns CDR1 MGHRA and CDR2 YSYEKL. The CDR3 sequence: CASSPRTGGDYRGYTF. CDR3 in DNA: TGCGCCAGCAGCCCACGGACAGGGGGCGATTATCGGGGCTACACCTTC.